What follows are 18 T cell receptor beta chains derived from one specimen sequenced in a study of blood T cell repertoires in COVID-19. Method: immunoSEQ multiplex PCR; TCRdb's copy keeps in-frame clones and lacks some. The table lists fewer than 300,000 clones, about nine tenths of them singletons. Sequencing was carried out using peripheral blood. The receptors here all came from a man between 45 and 60 years old with COVID-19, enrolled during active disease.

This clone was seen only once. This sequence joins TRBV5-4 and TRBJ2-3, with D tentatively TRBD2 (5 bases). The CDR3 is 16 amino acids. V was shortened by 0 bases and J by 3 bases, with 14 bases between the two germline ends. CDR1 is SGHNT and CDR2 is YYREEE in the germline V gene (reference sequence). CDR3: CASSLGTDWGTDTQYF. CDR3 coding DNA: TGTGCCAGCAGCTTGGGTACGGACTGGGGAACAGATACGCAGTATTTT.

The chain links TRBV28 to TRBJ2-2; weak D call: TRBD1 (6 bases). The CDR3 runs 16 residues. Germline-derived CDR1 and CDR2 are MDHEN and SYDVKM. V lost 4 bases and J lost 6, with 18 bases in between. The CDR3 is CASSSRNTQGSGELFF. The CDR3 coding sequence is TGTGCCAGCAGTTCCAGAAATACACAGGGATCCGGGGAGCTGTTTTTT. Together with reference TRBV28 and TRBJ2-2, the CDR3 gives the full variable domain: DVKVTQSSRYLVKRTGEKVFLECVQDMDHENMFWYRQDPGLGLRLIYFSYDVKMKEKGDIPEGYSVSREKKERFSLILESASTNQTSMYLCASSSRNTQGSGELFFGEGSRLTVL.

This clone occurred once. The chain is built from TRBV7-2 and TRBJ1-1; maybe TRBD1 (6 bases). V dropped 0 bases and J dropped 4 bases, with 12 bases sitting between them. The germline CDR1 and CDR2 sequences are SGHTA and FQGNSA. CDR3 length equals 15 residues. CDR3: CASSLAQAGVTEAFF. CDR3 DNA sequence: TGTGCCAGCAGCTTAGCTCAGGCAGGGGTCACTGAAGCTTTCTTT.

This clone appeared once. The CDR3 nucleotides are TGTGCCAGCAGCTTAATGGGACAGGACACCGGGGAGCTGTTTTTT. It encodes CASSLMGQDTGELFF. This rearrangement joins TRBV7-9 to TRBJ2-2, with 8 bases identical to TRBD1. CDR1 and CDR2 (germline): SEHNR, FQNEAQ (reference sequence). The CDR3 has 15 amino acids. The trim removed 2 bases at V and 3 bases at J, leaving 2 bases unmatched.

This chain connects TRBV2 to TRBJ2-3; TRBD1 matches at 7 bases. The CDR3 length is 14 residues. The V gene end was trimmed by 10 bases and the J gene end by 5 bases; junction bases not matched to a gene: 12. Germline V gene data show CDR1 as SNHLY and CDR2 as FYNNEI. CDR3 protein: CANRPTGPQDTQYF. Written as DNA, the CDR3 is TGTGCCAACAGACCGACAGGGCCCCAAGATACGCAGTATTTT. Drawing the rest from reference TRBV2 and TRBJ2-3, the complete variable domain is EPEVTQTPSHQVTQMGQEVILRCVPISNHLYFYWYRQILGQKVEFLVSFYNNEISEKSEIFDDQFSVERPDGSNFTLKIRSTKLEDSAMYFCANRPTGPQDTQYFGPGTRLTVL.

The chain carries TRBV5-1 and TRBJ2-7; 9 bases fit TRBD1. The CDR3 runs 14 residues. J lost 2 bases, V lost 4 bases, and 4 bases had no gene match. CDR1 and CDR2 (germline): SGHRS, YFSETQ. CDR3 region: CASSQTGGAYEQYF. The CDR3 nucleotides read TGCGCCAGCAGCCAGACAGGGGGTGCCTACGAGCAGTACTTC. The full variable domain, its missing parts supplied by reference TRBV5-1 and TRBJ2-7, is KAGVTQTPRYLIKTRGQQVTLSCSPISGHRSVSWYQQTPGQGLQFLFEYFSETQRNKGNFPGRFSGRQFSNSRSEMNVSTLELGDSALYLCASSQTGGAYEQYFGPGTRLTVT.

The rearrangement uses TRBV9 and TRBJ2-1; 7 nucleotides line up with TRBD1. The CDR3 extends over 15 amino acids. Germline loops: CDR1 SGDLS, CDR2 YYNGEE. With V trimmed by 3 bases and J by 7 bases, 10 bases remained unmatched. The DNA of the CDR3 is TGTGCCAGCAGCGGATTGGGGGCACAGGGGAATGAGCAGTTCTTC. Amino acid sequence: CASSGLGAQGNEQFF.

This clone was seen a few times. The chain links TRBV19 to TRBJ2-2, with 7 bases fitting TRBD1. This CDR3 comprises 17 residues. Germline trimming cut 5 bases from V and 1 base from J; bases unmatched to any gene: 10. Looked up from germline, CDR1 is LNHDA and CDR2 is SQIVND (reference sequence). CDR3: CASSPGTETLNTGELFF. In DNA form, the CDR3 reads TGTGCCAGTAGTCCGGGGACAGAGACATTGAACACCGGGGAGCTGTTTTTT.

J is TRBJ1-6 and V is TRBV28; TRBD1 aligns across 8 bases. The CDR3 sequence is 14 residues long. The germline CDR1 and CDR2 sequences are MDHEN and SYDVKM. V shed 6 bases, J shed 10 bases, and the junction held 8 bases outside the gene matches. For the CDR3, the DNA is TGTGCCAGCAGCGCGACAGGGGAGTTCTCACCCCTCCACTTT. This translates into CASSATGEFSPLHF.

The genes are TRBV29-1 and TRBJ2-2, with 9 bases fitting TRBD1. Germline CDR1 reads SQVTM; CDR2 reads ANQGSEA. This CDR3 comprises 15 residues. V was pared by 5 bases and J by 5 bases, with 9 bases of the junction left unmatched. This chain's CDR3 is CSVQTGGAGTGELFF. The CDR3 nucleotides read TGCAGCGTTCAAACAGGGGGCGCTGGGACCGGGGAGCTGTTTTTT.

The chain employs TRBV5-4 and TRBJ2-6; D perhaps matches TRBD1 (6 bases). V shed 3 bases and J shed 2 bases, with 9 bases lying between them. This CDR3 is 15 amino acids long. Germline loops: CDR1 SGHNT, CDR2 YYREEE (reference sequence). The CDR3 nucleotides are TGTGCCAGCAGCTCCGCAGGGGCTGGGGCCAACGTCCTGACTTTC. Its translation: CASSSAGAGANVLTF.

The J gene is TRBJ1-5, the V gene TRBV10-3, with D maybe TRBD1 (6 bases). In germline, CDR1 is ENHRY, CDR2 SYGVKD. The V end lost 5 bases, the J end lost 5 bases, and 13 bases lay between the germline ends. The CDR3 totals 14 residues. The CDR3 loop is CAISNRERDQPQHF. The CDR3 bases are TGTGCCATCAGTAACAGGGAACGGGATCAGCCCCAGCATTTT.

J is TRBJ2-1 and V is TRBV11-2, with 8 bases that match TRBD2. This CDR3 region has 16 residues. Germline assignment: CDR1 SGHAT and CDR2 FQNNGV. Trimming took 2 bases from V and 4 from J; bases not matched to a gene: 7. CDR3 nucleotides: TGTGCCAGCAGCTTAATCGGGGGGGGCCGATACAATGAGCAGTTCTTC. Translation: CASSLIGGGRYNEQFF. Full variable domain (rest looked up from reference TRBV11-2 and TRBJ2-1): EAGVAQSPRYKIIEKRQSVAFWCNPISGHATLYWYQQILGQGPKLLIQFQNNGVVDDSQLPKDRFSAERLKGVDSTLKIQPAKLEDSAVYLCASSLIGGGRYNEQFFGPGTRLTVL.

V gene TRBV7-9 combines with J gene TRBJ2-7; possible D gene TRBD2, 6 bases. CDR3 size: 14 residues. In germline, CDR1 is SEHNR, CDR2 FQNEAQ (reference sequence). V was shortened by 5 bases and J by 2 bases, with 13 bases between the two germline ends. The DNA of the CDR3 is TGTGCCAGCAGCCCCCGGGACTCAACCTACGAGCAGTACTTC. Its translation: CASSPRDSTYEQYF.

A single count supports this clone. The V gene is TRBV7-9, the J gene TRBJ2-1; TRBD2 agrees at 9 bases. V trimming: 1 base; J trimming: 10 bases; junction bases outside the gene matches: 5. The CDR3 is made up of 14 amino acids. Germline CDR1 is SEHNR and CDR2 is FQNEAQ (reference sequence). In DNA, the CDR3 is TGTGCCAGCAGCTTAGAGGGACTAGCAGAAGAGCAGTTCTTC. Protein: CASSLEGLAEEQFF. Full variable domain (rest looked up from reference TRBV7-9 and TRBJ2-1): DTGVSQNPRHKITKRGQNVTFRCDPISEHNRLYWYRQTLGQGPEFLTYFQNEAQLEKSRLLSDRFSAERPKGSFSTLEIQRTEQGDSAMYLCASSLEGLAEEQFFGPGTRLTVL.

The chain has TRBV9 and TRBJ1-2; maybe TRBD1 (5 bases). The V end was cut by 2 bases, the J end by 0 bases, with 14 bases between. This CDR3 spans 16 amino acids. Germline CDR1 SGDLS, CDR2 YYNGEE. In DNA form, the CDR3 reads TGTGCCAGCAGCGTGGCCACAGGAATACCTAACTATGGCTACACCTTC. It codes for CASSVATGIPNYGYTF.

CDR3 in DNA: TGTGCCAGCAGCTTAATGGGCGGGAGCCACAATGAGCAGTTCTTC. This encodes CASSLMGGSHNEQFF. This chain connects TRBV7-3 to TRBJ2-1; 7 positions match TRBD2. Losses at the gene ends were 1 base for V and 5 bases for J; bases not matched to a gene: 5. The CDR3 covers 15 residues. Germline lookup yields CDR1 SGHTA and CDR2 FQGTGA.

This sequence joins TRBV29-1 and TRBJ1-2, with TRBD1 identical over 8 bases. J lost 8 bases, V lost 6 bases, and 5 bases had no gene match. Germline V gene lookup returns CDR1 SQVTM and CDR2 ANQGSEA. The CDR3 has 11 residues. The CDR3: CSVETGAGYTF. DNA for the CDR3: TGCAGCGTAGAGACAGGGGCCGGCTACACCTTC.